A selection of T cell receptor beta chains follows, all from one sample in a study of T cell changes during pregnancy in multiple sclerosis. TCRdb's copy holds only in-frame clones and misses some; the assay was immunoSEQ multiplex PCR. The sample comprises about 22,000 clones, around 93% of which are singletons, and more than 0.6% rests with the top ten. Source: CD4+ T cells from peripheral blood mononuclear cells, taken in the third trimester of pregnancy. These receptors were taken from a female donor with multiple sclerosis, enrolled in a pregnancy study. Each CDR3 is given without its conserved first and last residue.

CDR3	length	V	J
ASSTYSGGAYNEQF	14	TRBV19	TRBJ2-1
ASSGQGNQPQH	11	TRBV7-2	TRBJ1-5
APRGETLSNQPQH	13	TRBV10-3	TRBJ1-5
ASTQGATNEKLF	12	TRBV7-9	TRBJ1-4
ASSESTSYNEQF	12	TRBV10-1	TRBJ2-1
SVRLTGNSGNSPLH	14	TRBV29-1	TRBJ1-6
ASSSPDRGSGGYT	13	TRBV5-1	TRBJ1-2
AWSTTEEAF	9	TRBV30	TRBJ1-1
ASSRQYQETQY	11	TRBV18	TRBJ2-5
ASSRQDKETQY	11	TRBV6-1	TRBJ2-5
ASSQGWDRDMGYT	13	TRBV4-1	TRBJ1-2